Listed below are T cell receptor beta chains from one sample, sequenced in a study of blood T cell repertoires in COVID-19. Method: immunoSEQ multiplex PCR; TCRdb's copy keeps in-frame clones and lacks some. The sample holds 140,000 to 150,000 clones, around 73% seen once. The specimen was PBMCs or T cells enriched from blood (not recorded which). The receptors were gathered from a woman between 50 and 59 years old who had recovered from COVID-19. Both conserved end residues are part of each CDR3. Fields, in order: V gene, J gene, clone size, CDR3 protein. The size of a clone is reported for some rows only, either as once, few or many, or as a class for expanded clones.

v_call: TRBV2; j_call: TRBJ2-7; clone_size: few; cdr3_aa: CASTRRESGGYEQYF
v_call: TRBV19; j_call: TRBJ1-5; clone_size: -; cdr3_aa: CASSRQGNSNQPQHF
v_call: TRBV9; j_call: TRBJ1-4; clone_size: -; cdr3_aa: CASSPRLQGAYEKLFF
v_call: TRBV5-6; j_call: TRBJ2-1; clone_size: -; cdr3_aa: CASSQAGPYNEQFF
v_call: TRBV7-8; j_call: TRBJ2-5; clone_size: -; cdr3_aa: CASSDSVSRETQYF
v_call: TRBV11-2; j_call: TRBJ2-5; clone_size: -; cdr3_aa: CASSLDAGIGETQYF
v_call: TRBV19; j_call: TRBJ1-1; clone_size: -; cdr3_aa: CASISSGSLQLTEAFF
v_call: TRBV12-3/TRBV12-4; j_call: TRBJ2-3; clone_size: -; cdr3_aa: CASSSDPRDTQYF
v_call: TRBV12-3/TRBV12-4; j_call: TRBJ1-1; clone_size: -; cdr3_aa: CASSPRQDAEAFF
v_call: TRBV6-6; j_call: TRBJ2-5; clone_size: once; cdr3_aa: CASSPGLAQETQYF
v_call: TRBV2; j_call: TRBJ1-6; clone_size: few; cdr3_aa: CASSEDSLNSPLHF
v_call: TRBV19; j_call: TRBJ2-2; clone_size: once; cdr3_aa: CASRPGQKFTGELFF
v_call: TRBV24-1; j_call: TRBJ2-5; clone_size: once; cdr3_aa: CATGDSITGETQYF
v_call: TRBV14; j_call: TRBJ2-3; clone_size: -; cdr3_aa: CASSRIPGGRKDTQYF
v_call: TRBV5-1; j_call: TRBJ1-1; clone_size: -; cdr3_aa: CASSSRTGVNTEAFF
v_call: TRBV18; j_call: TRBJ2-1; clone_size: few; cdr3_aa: CASSSSGSSYNEQFF
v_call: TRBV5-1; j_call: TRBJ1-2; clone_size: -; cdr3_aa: CASSLDGTAYGYTF
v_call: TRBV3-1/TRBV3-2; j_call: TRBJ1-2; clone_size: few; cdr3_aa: CASSHDSDRGYGYTF
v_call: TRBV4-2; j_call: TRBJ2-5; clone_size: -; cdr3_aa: CASSQELRGGHQETQYF
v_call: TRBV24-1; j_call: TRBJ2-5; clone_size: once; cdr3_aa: CATSVGPQETQYF
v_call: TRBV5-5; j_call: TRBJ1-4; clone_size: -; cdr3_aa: CASSAGTGGEKLFF
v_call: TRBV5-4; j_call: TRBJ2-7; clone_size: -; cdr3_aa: CASSFGTGVEQYF
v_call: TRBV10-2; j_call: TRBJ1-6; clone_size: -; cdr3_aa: CASSVDRDNSPLHF
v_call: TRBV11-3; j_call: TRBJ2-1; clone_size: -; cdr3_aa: CASSFSTGSYNEQFF
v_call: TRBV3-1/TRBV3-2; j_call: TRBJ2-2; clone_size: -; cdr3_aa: CASSQDPGGEYTGELFF
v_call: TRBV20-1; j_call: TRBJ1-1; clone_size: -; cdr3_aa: CSADRATEAFF
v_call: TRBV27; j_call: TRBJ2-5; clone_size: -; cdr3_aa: CASCRVGLGETQYF
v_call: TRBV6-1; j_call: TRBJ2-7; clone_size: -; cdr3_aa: CASSEPSGISYEQYF
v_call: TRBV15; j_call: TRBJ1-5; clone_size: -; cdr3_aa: CATSNPRQAEQPQHF
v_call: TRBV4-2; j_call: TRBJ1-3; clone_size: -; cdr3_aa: CASSQDANTIYF
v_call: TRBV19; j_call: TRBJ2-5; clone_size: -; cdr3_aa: CASSSLAGGETQYF
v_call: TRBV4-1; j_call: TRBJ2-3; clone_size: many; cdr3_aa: CASSLLTSSLEDTQYF
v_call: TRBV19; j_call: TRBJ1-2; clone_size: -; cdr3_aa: CASRDRGRAEGYTF
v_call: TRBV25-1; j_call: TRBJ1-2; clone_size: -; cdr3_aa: CASSEDRGHDGYTF
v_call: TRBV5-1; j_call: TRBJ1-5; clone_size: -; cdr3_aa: CASSLGAGGAYSNQPQHF
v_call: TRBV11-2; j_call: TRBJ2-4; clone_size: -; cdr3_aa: CASSSWTGLAKNIQYF
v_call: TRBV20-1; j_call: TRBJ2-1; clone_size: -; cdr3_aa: CSASLGTTNNEQFF
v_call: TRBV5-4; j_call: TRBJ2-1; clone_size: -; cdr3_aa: CASSLVGQGSHEQFF
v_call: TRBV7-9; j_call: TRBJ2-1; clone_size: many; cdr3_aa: CASSLGLAGVYNEQFF
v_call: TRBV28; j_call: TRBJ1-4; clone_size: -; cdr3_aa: CASGLGVREEKLFF
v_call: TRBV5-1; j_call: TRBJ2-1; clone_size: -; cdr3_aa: CASSLVPAGGYNEQFF
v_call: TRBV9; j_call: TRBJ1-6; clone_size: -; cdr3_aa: CASSHSGTGGSYNSPLHF
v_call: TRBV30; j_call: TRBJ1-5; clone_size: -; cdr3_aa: CAWSVPDQPQHF
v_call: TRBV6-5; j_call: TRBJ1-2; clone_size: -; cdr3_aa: CASRNPGGLEGYTF
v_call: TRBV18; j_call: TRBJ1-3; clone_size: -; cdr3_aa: CASSQTGFSGNTIYF
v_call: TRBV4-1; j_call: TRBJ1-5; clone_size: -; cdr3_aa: CASSQGGGDQPQHF
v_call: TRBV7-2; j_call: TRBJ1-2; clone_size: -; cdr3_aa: CASSLEGGQNGYTF
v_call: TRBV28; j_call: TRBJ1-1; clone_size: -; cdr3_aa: CASSLLQGARPNTEAFF
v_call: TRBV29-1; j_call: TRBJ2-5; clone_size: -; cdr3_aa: CSVEGQEGVGGTQYF
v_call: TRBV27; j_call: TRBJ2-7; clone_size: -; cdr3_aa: CASKAGTGQGEQYF
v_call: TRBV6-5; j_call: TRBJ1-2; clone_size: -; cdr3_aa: CASSYSGAGGNGYTF
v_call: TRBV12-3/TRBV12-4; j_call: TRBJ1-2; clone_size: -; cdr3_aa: CASRPMETEGYTF
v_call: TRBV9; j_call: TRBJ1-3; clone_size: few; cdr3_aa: CASSVDQGSGNTIYF
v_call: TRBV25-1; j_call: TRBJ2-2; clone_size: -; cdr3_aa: CASSEYKGASGELFF